Given below is one T cell receptor (beta chain) in context. These data are taken from a study of blood T cell repertoires in COVID-19. Whole-study context: Italy, Spain and the United States were the sources of the convalescent and acute COVID-19 samples. PBMCs, B-cell-depleted T cells, or T cells were the source of the cDNA or gDNA that made up the material.

Per the original methods: Amplified reference gene primers provided the basis for estimating nucleated cell counts. TCRdb's copy holds only in-frame clones and misses some; the assay was immunoSEQ multiplex PCR. V, J and clone size were drawn from that table, and D and trimming were deduced from the DNA. This repertoire shows 130,000 or so clones, under 85% found once; its top ten account for less than 15%. Trimming stripped 0 bases from V and 2 bases from J, with 7 bases between. The CDR3 extends over 14 amino acids. Per germline, CDR1 MNHEY and CDR2 SVGAGI. The genes are TRBV6-5 and TRBJ1-1, with D possibly matching TRBD1 (5 bases). The receptor comes from a woman in her sixties with acute or convalescent COVID-19. The material sequenced was peripheral blood. CDR3 sequence: CASSYSQGNTEAFF. As DNA, the CDR3 is TGTGCCAGCAGTTACTCCCAGGGTAACACTGAAGCTTTCTTT.